This TCR beta chain was sequenced in a study of T cells in Graves' hyperthyroidism and ophthalmopathy (dated by TCRdb to about 2019). A note on the overall study: Peripheral blood samples were taken at initial diagnosis, before any treatment was given. A discovery cohort of fewer than 110 patients, roughly 45 with Graves' ophthalmopathy and about 60 with stable Graves' hyperthyroidism, was used to find distinguishing TCR V-J signatures. Prospective prediction of ophthalmopathy was tested in an independent validation cohort of fewer than 20 hyperthyroidism patients and 15 to 17 patients who later progressed to ophthalmopathy. The 85 to 100 discovery patients were randomly split 7:3 into training and test sets. Thyroid tissue and blood T-cell repertoires from about six Graves' hyperthyroidism patients were also compared in the study. Once sampling was done, hyperthyroidism patients were given methimazole at a starting dose of 30 mg daily, whereas ophthalmopathy patients were given high-dose intravenous methylprednisolone. The paper describes TCR Vbeta CDR3 sequencing of 135 peripheral blood samples, made up of about 41 ophthalmopathy patients, approximately 76 hyperthyroidism patients and some 17 progressor patients.

Study-wide conclusions, independent of this receptor: In validation, progression to ophthalmopathy was predicted by the model with 55% to 71% sensitivity and roughly 72% specificity, a median of about 6.8 months before onset. Most expanded thyroid clonotypes (frequency above 0.001) were also found in blood, which suggests that blood repertoires may mirror thyroid immune responses. In cross-validation, a model built on a 13 V-J signature told ophthalmopathy apart from stable hyperthyroidism with approximately 90% sensitivity and about 81% specificity, and in testing the same model reached 80%/75%. Sample size was not statistically predetermined, and investigators were not blinded to group allocation.

Amplification of TCR beta CDR3 regions was carried out from RNA transcripts. For the first round of RT-PCR on the TCR CDR3, the HTBI primer set was used together with the Qiagen OneStep RT-PCR kit. Libraries were constructed in a second round of multiplex PCR, after which size selection and purification were carried out. The libraries were sequenced on an Illumina HiSeq2000 using paired-end 100 bp reads. As for how the authors treated the data: SOAPnuke was used to process the raw data, removing reads that contained adapters or uncalled bases, had a mean Phred below 15, or lacked an exact match to the constant primer or identifier. High-quality paired reads were merged with COPE v1.2.5, and unique nucleotide sequences were defined as clonotypes. Clonotypes were aligned to IMGT TRBV, TRBD and TRBJ reference segments using MiTCR v1.1. The analysis was restricted to V-J combinations with a frequency above 0.0001, which together covered about 99% of the repertoires. A TCS score was defined as the ratio between F50 (clonal expansion) and ExV (chaos), using BLOSUM62-based TCRdist between CDR3 peptides within each V-J. Welch's t-statistics and random forest reduced 500 to 650 V-J features to around 14, which were used in a naive Bayes classifier (R e1071). The public sequencing data were trimmed at Q25 with fastp and processed into clonotypes with MiXCR by TCRdb, which kept only in-frame beta chains. Each record represents a unique CDR3 protein, reported with the most common genes and DNA among its rows. V and J calls and clone size were set by TCRdb, not the authors. The table for this sample lists about 320,000 distinct CDR3 sequences; roughly 15% of them were counted only once. Of the sample, around 34% is held by the ten largest clones.

CDR1 and CDR2 are read off the germline V gene as SGHNT and YENEEA. Trimming accounts for 5 bases at V and 6 bases at J, while the number of junction bases matched to no gene is 13. From its cysteine to its phenylalanine, the CDR3 spans 17 amino acids. The entry retains the CDR3 DNA only, 51 bases that are in frame from base 1. A patient counted as having stable Graves' hyperthyroidism if no progression to ophthalmopathy occurred over 18 months of follow-up. Hyperthyroidism patients were aged 18 to 65 years and newly diagnosed, with disease duration of less than 2 months. Patients with uncontrolled infections, other autoimmune diseases, pregnancy or lactation were excluded. Diagnoses were established on the basis of clinical symptoms, serum thyroxine and TRAb, thyroid ultrasound, and orbital computed tomography. PBMCs were isolated from approximately 10 ml of fresh peripheral blood by Ficoll-Paque density gradient centrifugation. Total RNA was extracted with Trizol reagent, and quality was checked on an Agilent 2100 Bioanalyzer.

This clonotype was detected ten times or more. This clone's antigen is unknown. The record has no base qualities; no much larger clone is one base away. The sequenced material came from blood. The receptor's source is a man younger than 40 with Graves' hyperthyroidism. The chain joins TRBV11-3 to TRBJ2-2; 9 central nucleotides agree with TRBD1. This receptor has the CDR3 CASSAYPGQGVAGELFF. Read as DNA, the sequence is TGTGCCAGCAGCGCGTATCCGGGACAGGGTGTCGCCGGGGAGCTGTTTTTT.